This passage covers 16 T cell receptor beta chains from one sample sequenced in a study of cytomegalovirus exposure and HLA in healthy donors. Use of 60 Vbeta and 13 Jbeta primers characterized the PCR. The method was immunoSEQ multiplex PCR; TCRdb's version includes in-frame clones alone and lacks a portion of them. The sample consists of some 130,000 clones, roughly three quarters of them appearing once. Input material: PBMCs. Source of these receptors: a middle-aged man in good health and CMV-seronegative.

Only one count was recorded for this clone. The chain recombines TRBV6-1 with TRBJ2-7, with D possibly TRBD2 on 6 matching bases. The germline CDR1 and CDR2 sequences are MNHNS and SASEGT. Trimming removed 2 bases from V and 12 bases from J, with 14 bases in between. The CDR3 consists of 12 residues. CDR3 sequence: CASSERETLGYF. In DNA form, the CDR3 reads TGTGCCAGCAGTGAACGGGAGACGTTGGGGTACTTC.

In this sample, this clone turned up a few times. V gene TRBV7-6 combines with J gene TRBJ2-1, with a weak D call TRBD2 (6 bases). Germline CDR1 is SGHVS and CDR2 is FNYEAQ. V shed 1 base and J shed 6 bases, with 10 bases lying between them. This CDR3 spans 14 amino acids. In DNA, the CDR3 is TGTGCCAGCAGCTTAGGGGAGGCGGGCAATGAGCAGTTCTTC. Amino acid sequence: CASSLGEAGNEQFF.

DNA of the CDR3: TGTGCCAGCAGCTTGAGACTAGCGGGACCCTCGAGCACAGATACGCAGTATTTT. The encoded protein is CASSLRLAGPSSTDTQYF. The V and J genes are TRBV13 and TRBJ2-3, with TRBD2 matching over 11 bases. V was pared by 3 bases and J by 0 bases, with 8 bases of the junction left unmatched. This CDR3 has 18 amino acids. Per the germline V gene, CDR1 is PRHDT and CDR2 is FYEKMQ (reference sequence).

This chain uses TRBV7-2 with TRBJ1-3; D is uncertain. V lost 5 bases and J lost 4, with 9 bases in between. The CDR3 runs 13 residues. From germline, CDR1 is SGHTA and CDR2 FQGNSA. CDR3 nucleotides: TGTGCCAGCAGCCAATCCCCCGGAAACACCATATATTTT. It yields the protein CASSQSPGNTIYF.

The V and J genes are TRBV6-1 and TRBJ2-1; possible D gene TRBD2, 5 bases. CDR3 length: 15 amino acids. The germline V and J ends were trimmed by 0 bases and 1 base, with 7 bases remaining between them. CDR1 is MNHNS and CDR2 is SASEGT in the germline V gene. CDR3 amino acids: CASSEAPGSYNEQFF. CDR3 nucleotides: TGTGCCAGCAGTGAAGCGCCGGGATCCTACAATGAGCAGTTCTTC.

CDR3 bases: TGTGCCAGCAGCACAGGGACAGACCAAAATTCACCCCTCCACTTT. Translating gives CASSTGTDQNSPLHF. This chain connects TRBV5-5 to TRBJ1-6; TRBD1 agrees at 7 bases. The CDR3 contains 15 residues. V gave up 4 bases and J gave up 7 bases; unmatched junction bases: 8. Germline CDR1 and CDR2: SGHKS and YYEKEE (reference sequence).

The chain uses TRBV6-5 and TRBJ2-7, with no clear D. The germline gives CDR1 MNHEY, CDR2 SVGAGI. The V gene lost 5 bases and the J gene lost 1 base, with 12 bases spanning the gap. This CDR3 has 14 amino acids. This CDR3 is CASSQLQASYEQYF. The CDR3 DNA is TGTGCCAGCAGTCAGCTCCAGGCTTCCTACGAGCAGTACTTC.

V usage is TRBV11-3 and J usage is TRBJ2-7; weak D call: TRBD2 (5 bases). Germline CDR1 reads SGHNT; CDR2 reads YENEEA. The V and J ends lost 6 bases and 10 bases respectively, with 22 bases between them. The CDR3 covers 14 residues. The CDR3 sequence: CASRPAFGGFIQYF. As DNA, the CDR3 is TGTGCCAGCAGACCCGCCTTCGGCGGGTTTATACAGTACTTC.

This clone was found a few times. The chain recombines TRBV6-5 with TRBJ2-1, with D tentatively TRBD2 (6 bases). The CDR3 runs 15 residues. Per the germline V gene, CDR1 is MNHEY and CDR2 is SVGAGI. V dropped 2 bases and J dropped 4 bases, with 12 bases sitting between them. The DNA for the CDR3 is TGTGCCAGCAGTTACGATAGCGGAGGGTACAATGAGCAGTTCTTC. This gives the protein CASSYDSGGYNEQFF.

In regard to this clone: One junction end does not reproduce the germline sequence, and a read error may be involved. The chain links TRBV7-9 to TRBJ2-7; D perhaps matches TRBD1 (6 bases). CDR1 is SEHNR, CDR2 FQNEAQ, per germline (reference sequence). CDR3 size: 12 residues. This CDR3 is CSSSLDRFGQYF. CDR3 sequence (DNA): TGTTCCAGCAGCTTAGACAGGTTCGGGCAGTACTTC. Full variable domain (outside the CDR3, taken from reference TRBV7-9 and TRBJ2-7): DTGVSQNPRHKITKRGQNVTFRCDPISEHNRLYWYRQTLGQGPEFLTYFQNEAQLEKSRLLSDRFSAERPKGSFSTLEIQRTEQGDSAMYLCSSSLDRFGQYFGPGTRLTVT.

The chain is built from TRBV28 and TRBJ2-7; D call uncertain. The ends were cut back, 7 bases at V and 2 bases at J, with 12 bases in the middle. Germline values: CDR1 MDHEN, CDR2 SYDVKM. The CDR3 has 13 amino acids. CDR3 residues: CASTRSRPYEQYF. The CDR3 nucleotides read TGTGCCAGCACAAGATCCAGGCCCTACGAGCAGTACTTC. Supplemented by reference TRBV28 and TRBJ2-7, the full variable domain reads DVKVTQSSRYLVKRTGEKVFLECVQDMDHENMFWYRQDPGLGLRLIYFSYDVKMKEKGDIPEGYSVSREKKERFSLILESASTNQTSMYLCASTRSRPYEQYFGPGTRLTVT.

CDR3 in amino acids: CASCDRVHGYTF. DNA for the CDR3: TGTGCCAGCTGTGACAGGGTCCATGGCTACACCTTC. This sequence joins TRBV6-5 and TRBJ1-2; 7 bases are a match to TRBD1. The CDR3 runs 12 residues. Germline CDR1 is MNHEY and CDR2 is SVGAGI. J was trimmed by 6 bases and V by 8 bases; bases with no gene match: 6.

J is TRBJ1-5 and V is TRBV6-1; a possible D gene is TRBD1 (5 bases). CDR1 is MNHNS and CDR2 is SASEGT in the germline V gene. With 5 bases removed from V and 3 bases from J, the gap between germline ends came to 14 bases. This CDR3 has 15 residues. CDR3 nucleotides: TGTGCCAGCAGTTTCAGGGAACAAAACAATCAGCCCCAGCATTTT. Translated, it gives CASSFREQNNQPQHF.

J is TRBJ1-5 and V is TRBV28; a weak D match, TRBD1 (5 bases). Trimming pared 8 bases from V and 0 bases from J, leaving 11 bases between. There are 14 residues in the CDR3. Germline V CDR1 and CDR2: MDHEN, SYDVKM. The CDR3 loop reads CASGGADSNQPQHF. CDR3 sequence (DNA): TGTGCCAGCGGCGGGGCCGATAGCAATCAGCCCCAGCATTTT.

CDR3 region: CASSLETGDTYEQYF. The DNA for the CDR3 is TGTGCCAGCAGCTTAGAGACAGGGGATACCTACGAGCAGTACTTC. This chain joins TRBV7-8 and TRBJ2-7; 8 nucleotides match TRBD1. With 1 base clipped from V and 2 bases from J, the junction kept 4 bases outside the gene matches. In germline, CDR1 is SGHVS, CDR2 FQNEAQ. CDR3 length: 15 amino acids.

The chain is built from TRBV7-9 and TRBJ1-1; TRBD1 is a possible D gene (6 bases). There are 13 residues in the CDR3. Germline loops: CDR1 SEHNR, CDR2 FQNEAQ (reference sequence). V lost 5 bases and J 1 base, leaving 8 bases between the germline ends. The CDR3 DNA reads TGTGCCAGCAGCCCACAGGGGAACACTGAAGCTTTCTTT. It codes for CASSPQGNTEAFF.